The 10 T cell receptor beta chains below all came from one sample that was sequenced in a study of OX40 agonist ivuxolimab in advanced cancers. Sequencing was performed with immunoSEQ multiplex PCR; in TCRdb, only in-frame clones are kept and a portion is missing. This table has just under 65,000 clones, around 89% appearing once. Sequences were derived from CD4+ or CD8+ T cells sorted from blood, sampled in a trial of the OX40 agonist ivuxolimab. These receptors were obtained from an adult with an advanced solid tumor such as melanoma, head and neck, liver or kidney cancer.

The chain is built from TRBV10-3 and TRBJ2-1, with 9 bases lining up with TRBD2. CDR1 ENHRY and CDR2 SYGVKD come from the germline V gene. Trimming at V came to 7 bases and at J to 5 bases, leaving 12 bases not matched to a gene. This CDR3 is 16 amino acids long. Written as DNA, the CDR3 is TGTGCCATCACCGCTTCGGGACTAGCCCTGAACAATGAGCAGTTCTTC. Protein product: CAITASGLALNNEQFF.

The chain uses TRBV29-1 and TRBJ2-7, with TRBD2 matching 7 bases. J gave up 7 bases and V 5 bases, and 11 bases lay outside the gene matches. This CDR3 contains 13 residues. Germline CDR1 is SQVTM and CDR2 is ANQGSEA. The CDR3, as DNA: TGCAGCGTTTGGCAGGGAGGGTATTTGGAGCAGTACTTC. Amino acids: CSVWQGGYLEQYF.

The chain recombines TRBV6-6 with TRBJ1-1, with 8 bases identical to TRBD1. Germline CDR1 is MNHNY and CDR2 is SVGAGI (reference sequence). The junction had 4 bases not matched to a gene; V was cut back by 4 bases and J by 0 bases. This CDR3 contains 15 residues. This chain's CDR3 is CASSSGQGVNTEAFF. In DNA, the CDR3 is TGTGCCAGCAGTTCCGGACAGGGAGTGAACACTGAAGCTTTCTTT.

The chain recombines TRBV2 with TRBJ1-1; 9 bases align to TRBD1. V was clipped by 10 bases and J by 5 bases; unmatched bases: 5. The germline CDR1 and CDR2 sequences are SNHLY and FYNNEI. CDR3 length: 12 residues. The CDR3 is CATLGQGTEAFF. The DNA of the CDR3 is TGTGCCACCCTAGGACAGGGGACTGAAGCTTTCTTT.

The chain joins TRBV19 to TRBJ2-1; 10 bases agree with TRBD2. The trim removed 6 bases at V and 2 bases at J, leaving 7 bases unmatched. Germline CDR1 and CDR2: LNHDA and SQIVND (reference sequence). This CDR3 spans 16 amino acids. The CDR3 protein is CASRDLAGGPYNEQFF. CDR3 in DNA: TGTGCCAGTAGAGACTTAGCGGGAGGCCCCTACAATGAGCAGTTCTTC.

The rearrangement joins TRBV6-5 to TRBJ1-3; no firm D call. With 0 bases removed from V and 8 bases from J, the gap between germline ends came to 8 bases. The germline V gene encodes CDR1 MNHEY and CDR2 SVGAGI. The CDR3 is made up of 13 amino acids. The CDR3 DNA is TGTGCCAGCAGTTACTCGGGAGCGGACACCATATATTTT. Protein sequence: CASSYSGADTIYF.

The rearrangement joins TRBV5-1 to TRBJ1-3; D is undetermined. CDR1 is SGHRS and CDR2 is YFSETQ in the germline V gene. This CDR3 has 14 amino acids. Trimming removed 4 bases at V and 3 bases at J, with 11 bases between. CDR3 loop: CASSPGDIGNTIYF. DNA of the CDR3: TGCGCCAGCAGCCCTGGCGACATTGGAAACACCATATATTTT.

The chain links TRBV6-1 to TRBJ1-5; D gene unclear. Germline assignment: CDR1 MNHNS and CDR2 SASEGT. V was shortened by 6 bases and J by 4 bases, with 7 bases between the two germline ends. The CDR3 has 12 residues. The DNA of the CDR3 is TGTGCCAGCAGGGTCCCGAATCAGCCCCAGCATTTT. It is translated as CASRVPNQPQHF.

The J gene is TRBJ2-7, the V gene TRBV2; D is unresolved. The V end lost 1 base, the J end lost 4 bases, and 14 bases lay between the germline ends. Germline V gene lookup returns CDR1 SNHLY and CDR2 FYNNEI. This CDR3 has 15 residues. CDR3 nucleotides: TGTGCCAGCAGTGAAGTTAACAGCCACCTTTACGAGCAGTACTTC. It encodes CASSEVNSHLYEQYF.

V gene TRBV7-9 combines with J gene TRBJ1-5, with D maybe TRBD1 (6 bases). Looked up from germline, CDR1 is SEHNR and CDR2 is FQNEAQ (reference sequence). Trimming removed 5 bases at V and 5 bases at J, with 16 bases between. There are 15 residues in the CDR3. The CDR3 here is CASSKEQGEDQPQHF. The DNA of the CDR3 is TGTGCCAGCAGCAAAGAACAGGGTGAGGATCAGCCCCAGCATTTT.